The sequence of this T cell receptor (beta chain) was determined in a study of blood T cell repertoires in COVID-19. Study-level information: Samples taken during acute and convalescent COVID-19 were collected in the United States, Italy and Spain.

The CDR3 contains 13 residues. Trimming removed 5 bases from V and 4 bases from J, with 11 bases in between. The study assigned cohorts using participant-reported clinical history. For recovered donors of Cohort 3, there were two negative PCRs, clearance, or symptom resolution. Clones were sequenced by immunoSEQ multiplex PCR, and TCRdb holds only the in-frame ones, with some missing. The sample holds a few hundred thousand clones; roughly 90% are singletons and the top ten take 18%. The clonotype was recovered from a woman aged 25 to 39 who had recovered from COVID-19. The rearrangement links TRBV12-3 or TRBV12-4 to TRBJ1-2; a possible D gene is TRBD1 (6 bases). Sequences were obtained from PBMCs or T cells enriched from blood (not recorded which). The CDR3 protein is CASSPRGGYGYTF. The CDR3 DNA reads as TGTGCCAGCAGTCCGCGAGGGGGCTATGGCTACACCTTC.